The 30 T cell receptor beta chains listed next were all sequenced from one sample in a study of control samples from healthy donors and cancer patients. Some clones are missing from TCRdb's copy, which holds only in-frame ones; the method was immunoSEQ multiplex PCR. The sample lists about 130,000 clones, roughly nine tenths occurring once. The sample was PBMCs. The receptors shown here come from a man in his fifties with head and neck cancer.

The CDR3 DNA reads as TGTGCCAGTAGTATAGATCCCTGGACTAGCGTTGAACGGAACACCGGGGAGCTGTTTTTT. This encodes CASSIDPWTSVERNTGELFF. V gene TRBV19 combines with J gene TRBJ2-2; 9 bases are a match to TRBD2. Germline-derived CDR1 and CDR2 are LNHDA and SQIVND (reference sequence). This CDR3 is 20 amino acids long. The V and J ends lost 0 bases and 1 base, in that order; junction bases with no gene match: 12.

This clone was found a few times. This same CDR3 is encoded by further DNA sequences in the sample. The CDR3 region is CASSQSRDSPLHF. In nucleotides, the CDR3 is TGTGCCAGCAGCCAGTCACGAGATTCACCCCTCCACTTT. This sequence joins TRBV3-1 (or the pseudogene TRBV3-2) and TRBJ1-6; no firm D call. Germline V gene lookup returns CDR1 LGHDT and CDR2 YNNKEL (reference sequence). Trimming stripped 3 bases from V and 8 bases from J, with 8 bases between. This CDR3 contains 13 residues.

The chain couples TRBV27 to TRBJ1-1, with 8 bases fitting TRBD1. CDR1 MNHEY and CDR2 SMNVEV come from the germline V gene (reference sequence). The J segment lost 1 base and the V segment lost 5 bases, leaving 6 bases of the junction unmatched. The CDR3 is 15 residues long. The CDR3 spells CASSRLTGANTEAFF. The CDR3 nucleotides are TGTGCCAGCAGTCGATTGACAGGGGCGAACACTGAAGCTTTCTTT.

The V and J genes are TRBV12-3 or TRBV12-4 and TRBJ2-3, with D uncertain. V gave up 5 bases and J gave up 9 bases, with 9 bases separating them. This CDR3 is built from 11 residues. The CDR3 spells CASSRRETQYF. The CDR3 DNA reads as TGTGCCAGCAGTCGGCGAGAGACGCAGTATTTT.

The V and J genes are TRBV19 and TRBJ2-3, with D perhaps TRBD1 (6 bases). Germline CDR1 reads LNHDA; CDR2 reads SQIVND (reference sequence). The CDR3 has 16 amino acids. Trimming pared 5 bases from V and 0 bases from J, leaving 15 bases between. CDR3 sequence (DNA): TGTGCCAGTAGTCCCGGGACATTCGGGAGCACAGATACGCAGTATTTT. Its protein is CASSPGTFGSTDTQYF.

V and J are TRBV10-3 and TRBJ2-5, with D unclear. Trimming stripped 4 bases from V and 2 bases from J, with 8 bases between. This CDR3 is 13 amino acids long. The germline CDR1 and CDR2 sequences are ENHRY and SYGVKD. The CDR3 loop is CAISGHIQETQYF. The CDR3 DNA follows: TGTGCCATCAGTGGACACATTCAAGAGACCCAGTACTTC.

The chain combines TRBV13 with TRBJ2-7, with TRBD1 matching over 7 bases. Germline V CDR1 and CDR2: PRHDT, FYEKMQ (reference sequence). The CDR3 is made up of 14 amino acids. With 5 bases clipped from V and 1 base from J, the junction kept 5 bases outside the gene matches. The CDR3 DNA reads as TGTGCCAGCAGCCAGAGGACAGGTTCCTACGAGCAGTACTTC. It encodes CASSQRTGSYEQYF. Filled out from reference TRBV13 and TRBJ2-7, the complete variable domain reads AAGVIQSPRHLIKEKRETATLKCYPIPRHDTVYWYQQGPGQDPQFLISFYEKMQSDKGSIPDRFSAQQFSDYHSELNMSSLELGDSALYFCASSQRTGSYEQYFGPGTRLTVT.

This chain connects TRBV27 to TRBJ1-2; no clear D gene. With 2 bases removed from V and 8 bases from J, the gap between germline ends came to 18 bases. The CDR3 runs to 15 residues. Germline V lookup: CDR1 MNHEY, CDR2 SMNVEV (reference sequence). This CDR3 reads CASSLGLTSSDGYTF. The CDR3 nucleotides read TGTGCCAGCAGTTTAGGATTAACCTCATCCGACGGCTACACCTTC.

V gene TRBV7-9 combines with J gene TRBJ1-2, with no clear D. The CDR3 totals 17 residues. CDR1 is SEHNR and CDR2 is FQNEAQ in the germline V gene (reference sequence). The V end was cut by 1 base, the J end by 1 base, with 16 bases between. The CDR3 region has the DNA TGTGCCAGCAGCTTAGGAGCCGGCCAGCACTTTAACTATGGCTACACCTTC. It translates to CASSLGAGQHFNYGYTF.

This clone was counted a single time. V usage is TRBV3-1 (or the pseudogene TRBV3-2) and J usage is TRBJ2-7, with D possibly matching TRBD2 (7 bases). This CDR3 has 11 residues. The germline CDR1 and CDR2 sequences are LGHDT and YNNKEL (reference sequence). Trimming stripped 4 bases from V and 9 bases from J, with 10 bases between. DNA of the CDR3: TGTGCCAGCAGCCGGGGGGGCACGCAGTACTTC. This sequence encodes CASSRGGTQYF.

This chain joins TRBV4-1 and TRBJ2-1; 9 bases fit TRBD1. After removal of 4 bases from V and 5 bases from J, the junction contained 3 bases not matched to a gene. Germline V gene sequence: CDR1 MGHRA, CDR2 YSYEKL. This CDR3 spans 14 amino acids. For the CDR3, the DNA is TGCGCCAGCAGCCGCGGGACAGGGCACAATGAGCAGTTCTTC. The encoded protein is CASSRGTGHNEQFF.

The rearrangement links TRBV30 to TRBJ2-7; D might be TRBD2 (6 bases). The CDR3 extends over 14 amino acids. Germline V gene lookup returns CDR1 GTSNPN and CDR2 SVGIG (reference sequence). The V end was cut by 0 bases, the J end by 0 bases, with 9 bases between. CDR3 nucleotide sequence: TGTGCCTGGAGTGTAGGCGGGACCTCCTACGAGCAGTACTTC. This encodes CAWSVGGTSYEQYF.

The chain joins TRBV11-2 to TRBJ2-7, with D unclear. CDR1 is SGHAT, CDR2 FQNNGV, per germline. The CDR3 consists of 12 residues. Deletions cut 5 bases from V and 6 bases from J, with 11 bases between. The DNA for the CDR3 is TGTGCCAGCAGCCCCACTCCCCGCGAGCAGTACTTC. Translating gives CASSPTPREQYF.

This chain links TRBV11-1 with TRBJ2-7; 13 nucleotides agree with TRBD2. CDR1 is SGHAT, CDR2 FQDESV, per germline (reference sequence). The V gene end was trimmed by 5 bases and the J gene end by 3 bases; junction bases not matched to a gene: 4. The length of the CDR3 is 15 residues. The DNA of the CDR3 is TGTGCCAGCAGCGCCGGGACTAGCGGGGACTACGAGCAGTACTTC. This gives the protein CASSAGTSGDYEQYF.

The chain is built from TRBV18 and TRBJ1-2, with 7 bases fitting TRBD1. CDR3 length equals 13 residues. Germline V lookup: CDR1 KGHSH, CDR2 LQKENI. Trimming cost V 4 bases and J 3 bases; bases outside gene matches: 2. CDR3 sequence (DNA): TGTGCCAGCTCACAACAGGGGCACTATGGCTACACCTTC. The encoded protein is CASSQQGHYGYTF.

The chain joins TRBV6-5 to TRBJ1-3; D may be TRBD1 (5 bases). V lost 7 bases to trimming and J lost 6 bases, with 13 bases between them. The CDR3 totals 13 residues. The germline V gene has CDR1 MNHEY and CDR2 SVGAGI. The CDR3 bases are TGTGCCAGCATAAACCAGGGTTCAAACACCATATATTTT. It specifies CASINQGSNTIYF.

This clone was counted a few times. The genes are TRBV3-1 (or the pseudogene TRBV3-2) and TRBJ2-3, with TRBD2 matching over 12 bases. Per germline, CDR1 LGHDT and CDR2 YNNKEL (reference sequence). The CDR3 is 16 residues long. V shed 11 bases, J shed 2 bases, and the junction held 11 bases outside the gene matches. Here the CDR3 reads CAAGAGTSGFTDTQYF. In DNA form, the CDR3 reads TGTGCCGCTGGGGCCGGGACTAGCGGGTTCACAGATACGCAGTATTTT.

V is TRBV11-1 and J is TRBJ2-3; no clear D. Germline-derived CDR1 and CDR2 are SGHAT and FQDESV (reference sequence). The CDR3 sequence is 11 residues long. V lost 3 bases and J lost 2, with 0 bases in between. This CDR3 is CASSFTDTQYF. For the CDR3, the DNA is TGTGCCAGCAGCTTCACAGATACGCAGTATTTT.

The V call is TRBV7-9, the J call TRBJ2-1, with D hard to call. The V end lost 6 bases, the J end lost 8 bases, and 14 bases lay between the germline ends. The CDR3 contains 13 residues. Germline V lookup: CDR1 SEHNR, CDR2 FQNEAQ (reference sequence). The CDR3 nucleotides read TGTGCCAGCAGTCTTAGTCCTCTCGATGAGCAGTTCTTC. This gives the protein CASSLSPLDEQFF. Variable domain in full (rest from reference TRBV7-9 and TRBJ2-1): DTGVSQNPRHKITKRGQNVTFRCDPISEHNRLYWYRQTLGQGPEFLTYFQNEAQLEKSRLLSDRFSAERPKGSFSTLEIQRTEQGDSAMYLCASSLSPLDEQFFGPGTRLTVL.

This chain links TRBV5-4 with TRBJ2-5; 8 bases are shared with TRBD1. This CDR3 comprises 15 residues. Unmatched junction bases numbered 7, after V lost 1 base and J lost 5 bases. Germline-derived CDR1 and CDR2 are SGHNT and YYREEE (reference sequence). The CDR3 here is CASSLTGGNHETQYF. CDR3 DNA: TGTGCCAGCAGCTTGACAGGGGGGAATCATGAGACCCAGTACTTC.

This rearrangement joins TRBV19 to TRBJ2-3, with 12 bases identical to TRBD1. CDR1 LNHDA and CDR2 SQIVND come from the germline V gene (reference sequence). With 2 bases clipped from V and 8 bases from J, the junction kept 8 bases outside the gene matches. There are 16 residues in the CDR3. The CDR3 loop reads CASSILPGQGAGTQYF. CDR3 DNA sequence: TGTGCCAGTAGTATACTTCCGGGACAGGGGGCCGGTACGCAGTATTTT.

V is TRBV12-3 or TRBV12-4 and J is TRBJ2-7; weak D call: TRBD1 (6 bases). The CDR3 length is 11 residues. Trimming removed 5 bases from V and 7 bases from J, with 9 bases in between. CDR3 protein: CASSTGFEQYF. The DNA for the CDR3 is TGTGCCAGCAGTACAGGGTTTGAGCAGTACTTC.

V is TRBV28 and J is TRBJ1-4, with TRBD1 matching over 11 bases. V lost 10 bases to trimming and J lost 8 bases; unmatched junction nucleotides: 9. The CDR3 runs 14 residues. Germline CDR1 MDHEN, CDR2 SYDVKM. The CDR3 DNA reads TGTGCCATCCACCCGGGACAGGGGGGAGAAAAACTGTTTTTT. Translating gives CAIHPGQGGEKLFF.

The count of this clone is one. The chain is built from TRBV19 and TRBJ2-7; no reliable D call. CDR1 LNHDA and CDR2 SQIVND come from the germline V gene (reference sequence). Trimming removed 3 bases at V and 0 bases at J, with 3 bases between. The CDR3 is made up of 12 amino acids. CDR3 nucleotides: TGTGCCAGTAGTATTAACTCCTACGAGCAGTACTTC. It encodes CASSINSYEQYF.

The chain uses TRBV27 and TRBJ2-7, with a possible D match to TRBD2 (6 bases). From germline, CDR1 is MNHEY and CDR2 SMNVEV (reference sequence). V was clipped by 6 bases and J by 7 bases, with 13 bases between them. There are 12 residues in the CDR3. CDR3 nucleotide sequence: TGTGCCAGCAGCGGAGGGTATCGGGAGCAGTACTTC. This codes for CASSGGYREQYF.

This chain connects TRBV9 to TRBJ1-6; 7 nucleotides line up with TRBD1. V trimming: 4 bases; J trimming: 6 bases; junction bases outside the gene matches: 4. Looked up from germline, CDR1 is SGDLS and CDR2 is YYNGEE. The CDR3 loop spans 14 amino acids. The CDR3 bases are TGTGCCAGCAGCTCAGGGACAGCTAATTCACCCCTCCACTTT. Amino acid sequence: CASSSGTANSPLHF.

This clone has a single count. The V and J genes are TRBV12-3 or TRBV12-4 and TRBJ1-1, with no clear D. V was trimmed by 7 bases and J by 3 bases, leaving 12 bases between them. The CDR3 consists of 13 residues. Written as DNA, the CDR3 is TGTGCCAGCACCCAAACGGGTCACACTGAAGCTTTCTTT. Translating it yields CASTQTGHTEAFF.

J is TRBJ2-2 and V is TRBV21-1; the table's D call TRBD2 went unverified against the DNA. TRBV21-1 is given as a pseudogene. The CDR3 is made up of 16 amino acids. The CDR3 DNA is TGTGCCAGCAGCGCCCGGGGAATTACGTTCACCGGGGAGCTGTTTTTT. Its translation is CASSARGITFTGELFF.

The chain has TRBV3-1 (or the pseudogene TRBV3-2) and TRBJ1-6; possible D gene TRBD1, 5 bases. V was pared by 3 bases and J by 7 bases, with 10 bases between. This CDR3 comprises 14 residues. The germline CDR1 and CDR2 sequences are LGHDT and YNNKEL (reference sequence). CDR3 DNA sequence: TGTGCCAGCAGCCAGGCAGGGACCAATTCACCCCTCCACTTT. Translation: CASSQAGTNSPLHF.

The gene calls are TRBV14 and TRBJ2-7; 12 bases map to TRBD2. The J segment lost 1 base and the V segment lost 8 bases, leaving 3 bases of the junction unmatched. Germline V gene lookup returns CDR1 SGHDN and CDR2 FVKESK. CDR3 size: 14 residues. The CDR3 loop reads CASGLAGYSYEQYF. The CDR3 DNA reads TGTGCCAGCGGACTAGCGGGATATTCCTACGAGCAGTACTTC.